The T cell receptor (beta chain) described here comes from a study of control samples from healthy donors and cancer patients. Some clones are missing from TCRdb's copy, which holds only in-frame ones; the method was immunoSEQ multiplex PCR. The sample shows just under 150,000 clones, more than 90% of them seen only once. This CDR3 spans 13 amino acids. This TCR derives from a man younger than 40 in good health. Material for sequencing was blood. This chain links TRBV21-1 with TRBJ1-3; the D call of TRBD1 is as the table states it, not checked on the DNA. TRBV21-1 represents a pseudogene. CDR3 nucleotide sequence: TGTGCCAGCAGCGGACAGCTCTGGAAACACCATATATTT. Amino acids: CASSGQLWKHHIF.